This T cell receptor (beta chain) is drawn from a study of T cells in Graves' hyperthyroidism and ophthalmopathy. This clonotype was detected a few times. The TCR beta CDR3 regions underwent amplification using RNA transcripts as the source. First-round RT-PCR targeting the TCR CDR3 was performed with the HTBI primer set. Each CDR3 protein is one row after TCRdb ran MiXCR on the multiplex PCR reads. The table shows more than 500,000 distinct CDR3 sequences, with 12% to 15% occurring only once. The length of the CDR3 is 16 residues. The V and J ends lost 1 base and 2 bases, in that order; junction bases with no gene match: 4. Germline CDR1 and CDR2: SGHDN and FVKESK.

Sample: blood. This clonotype was sampled from a woman between 40 and 50 years old with Graves' hyperthyroidism. The rearrangement joins TRBV14 to TRBJ2-7, with TRBD2 matching 11 bases. The chain's CDR3 is CASSQGLAGGTYEQYF. The CDR3 DNA reads as TGTGCCAGCAGCCAAGGGCTAGCGGGAGGCACCTACGAGCAGTACTTC.